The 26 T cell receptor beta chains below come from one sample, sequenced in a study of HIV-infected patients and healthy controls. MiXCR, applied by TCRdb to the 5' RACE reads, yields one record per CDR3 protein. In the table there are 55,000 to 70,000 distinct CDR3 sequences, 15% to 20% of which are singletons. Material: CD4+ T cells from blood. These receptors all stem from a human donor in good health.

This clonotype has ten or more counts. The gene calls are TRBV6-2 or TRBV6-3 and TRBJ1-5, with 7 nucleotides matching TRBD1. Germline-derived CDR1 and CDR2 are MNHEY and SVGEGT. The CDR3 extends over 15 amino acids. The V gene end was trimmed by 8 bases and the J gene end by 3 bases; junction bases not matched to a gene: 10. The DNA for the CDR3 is TGTGCCAGCGAATTTGCGGGACAGTTCAATCAGCCCCAGCATTTT. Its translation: CASEFAGQFNQPQHF.

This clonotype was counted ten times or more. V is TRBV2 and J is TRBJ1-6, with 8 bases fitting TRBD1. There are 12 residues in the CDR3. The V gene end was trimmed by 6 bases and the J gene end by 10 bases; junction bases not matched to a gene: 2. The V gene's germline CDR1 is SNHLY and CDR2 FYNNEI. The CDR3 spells CASRGTGSPLHF. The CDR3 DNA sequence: TGTGCCAGCAGGGGGACAGGCTCACCCCTCCACTTT.

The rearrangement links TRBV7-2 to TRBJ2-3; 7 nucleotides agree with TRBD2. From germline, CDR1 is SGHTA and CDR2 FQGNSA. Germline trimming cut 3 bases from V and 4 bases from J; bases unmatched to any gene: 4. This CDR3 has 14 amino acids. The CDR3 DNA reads TGTGCCAGCAGCTTGGGAGGGTCGGCAGATACGCAGTATTTT. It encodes CASSLGGSADTQYF. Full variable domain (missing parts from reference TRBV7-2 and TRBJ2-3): GAGVSQSPSNKVTEKGKDVELRCDPISGHTALYWYRQSLGQGLEFLIYFQGNSAPDKSGLPSDRFSAERTGGSVSTLTIQRTQQEDSAVYLCASSLGGSADTQYFGPGTRLTVL.

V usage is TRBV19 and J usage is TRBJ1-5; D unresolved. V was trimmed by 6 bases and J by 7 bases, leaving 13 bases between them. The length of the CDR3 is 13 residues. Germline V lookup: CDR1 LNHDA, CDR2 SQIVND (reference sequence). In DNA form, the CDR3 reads TGTGCCAGTAGGAACACCAATGTGCAGCCCCAGCATTTT. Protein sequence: CASRNTNVQPQHF.

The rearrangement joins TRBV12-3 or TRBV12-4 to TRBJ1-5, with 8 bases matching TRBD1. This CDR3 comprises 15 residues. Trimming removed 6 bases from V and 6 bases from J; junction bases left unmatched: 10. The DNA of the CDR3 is TGTGCCAGCAGACAAGGACAGGGTCAGCCTCAGCCCCAGCATTTT. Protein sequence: CASRQGQGQPQPQHF.

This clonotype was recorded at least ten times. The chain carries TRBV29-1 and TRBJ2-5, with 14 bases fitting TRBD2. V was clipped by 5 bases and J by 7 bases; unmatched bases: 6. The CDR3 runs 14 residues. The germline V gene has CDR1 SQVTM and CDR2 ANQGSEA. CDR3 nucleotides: TGCAGCGTTAAGACTAGCGGGAGGGTAGGGACCCAGTACTTC. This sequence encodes CSVKTSGRVGTQYF. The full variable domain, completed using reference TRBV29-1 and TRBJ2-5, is SAVISQKPSRDICQRGTSLTIQCQVDSQVTMMFWYRQQPGQSLTLIATANQGSEATYESGFVIDKFPISRPNLTFSTLTVSNMSPEDSSIYLCSVKTSGRVGTQYFGPGTRLLVL.

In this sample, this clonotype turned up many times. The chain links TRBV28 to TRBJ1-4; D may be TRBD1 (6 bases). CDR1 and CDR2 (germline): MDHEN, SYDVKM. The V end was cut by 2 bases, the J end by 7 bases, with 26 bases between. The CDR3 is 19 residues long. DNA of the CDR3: TGTGCCAGCAGTTTAAAGACCCTCGGGCGGGGGGCGATTAGTGAAAAACTGTTTTTT. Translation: CASSLKTLGRGAISEKLFF.

The DNA of the CDR3 is TGTGCCATCAGTGAGTCGAATAGCAGGGGGCTTTCCGAAGCTTTCTTT. It codes for CAISESNSRGLSEAFF. The genes are TRBV10-3 and TRBJ1-1; 8 bases are a match to TRBD1. The CDR3 sequence is 16 residues long. Germline V CDR1 and CDR2: ENHRY, SYGVKD. The V and J ends lost 0 bases and 8 bases, in that order; junction bases with no gene match: 11.

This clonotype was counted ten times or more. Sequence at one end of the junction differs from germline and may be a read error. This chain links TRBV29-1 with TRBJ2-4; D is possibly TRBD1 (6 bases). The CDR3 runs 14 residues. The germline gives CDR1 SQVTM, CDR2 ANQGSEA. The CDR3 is CSVEVGYRAGNRYF. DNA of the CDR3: TGCAGTGTTGAAGTCGGCTACAGGGCAGGCAATCGGTACTTC.

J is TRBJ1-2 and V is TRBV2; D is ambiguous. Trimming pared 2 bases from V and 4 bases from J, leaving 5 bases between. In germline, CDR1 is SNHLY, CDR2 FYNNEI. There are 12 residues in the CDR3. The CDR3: CASSELSYGYTF. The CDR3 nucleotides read TGTGCCAGCAGTGAACTAAGCTATGGCTACACCTTC.

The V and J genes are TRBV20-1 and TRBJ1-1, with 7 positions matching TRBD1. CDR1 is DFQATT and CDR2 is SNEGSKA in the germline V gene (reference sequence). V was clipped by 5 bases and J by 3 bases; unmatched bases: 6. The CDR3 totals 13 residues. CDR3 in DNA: TGCAGTGCTCTCCGGGACAGATACACTGAAGCTTTCTTT. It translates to CSALRDRYTEAFF.

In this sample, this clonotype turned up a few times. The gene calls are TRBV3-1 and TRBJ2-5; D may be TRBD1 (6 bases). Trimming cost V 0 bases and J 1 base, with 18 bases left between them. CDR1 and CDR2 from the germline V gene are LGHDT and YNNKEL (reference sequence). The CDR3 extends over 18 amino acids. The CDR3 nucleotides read TGTGCCAGCAGCCAAGATCCCCATGGACAGCGAGCCCAAGAGACCCAGTACTTC. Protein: CASSQDPHGQRAQETQYF.

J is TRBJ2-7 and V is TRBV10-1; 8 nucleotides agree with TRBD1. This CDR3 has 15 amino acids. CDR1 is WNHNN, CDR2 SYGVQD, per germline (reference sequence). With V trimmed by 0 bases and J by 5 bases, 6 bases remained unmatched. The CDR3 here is CASSESRTGSDEQYF. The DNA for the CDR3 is TGCGCCAGCAGTGAGTCCCGGACAGGGTCCGACGAGCAGTACTTC.

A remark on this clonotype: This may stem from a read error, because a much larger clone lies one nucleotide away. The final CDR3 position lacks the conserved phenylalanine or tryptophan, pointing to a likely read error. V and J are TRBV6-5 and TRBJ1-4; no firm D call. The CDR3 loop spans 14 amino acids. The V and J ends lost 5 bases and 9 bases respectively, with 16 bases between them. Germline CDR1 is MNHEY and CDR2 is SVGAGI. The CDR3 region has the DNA TGTGCCAGCAGTGCAAAGGCGCCTCTCCAAAAACTGTTTTTG. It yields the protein CASSAKAPLQKLFL.

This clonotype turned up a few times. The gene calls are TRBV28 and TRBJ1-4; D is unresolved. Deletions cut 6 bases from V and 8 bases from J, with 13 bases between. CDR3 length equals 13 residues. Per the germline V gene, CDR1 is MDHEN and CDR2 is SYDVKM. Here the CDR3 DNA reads TGTGCCAGCAGGAACTGGGTAGGGGAAAAACTGTTTTTT. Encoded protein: CASRNWVGEKLFF.

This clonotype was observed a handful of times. The CDR3 sequence is CASISPSSYNSPLHF. The CDR3 DNA follows: TGTGCCAGCATCAGTCCGAGCTCCTATAATTCACCCCTCCACTTT. The genes are TRBV28 and TRBJ1-6; D remains unclear. Per germline, CDR1 MDHEN and CDR2 SYDVKM. The V end lost 7 bases, the J end lost 0 bases, and 10 bases lay between the germline ends. The CDR3 is made up of 15 amino acids.

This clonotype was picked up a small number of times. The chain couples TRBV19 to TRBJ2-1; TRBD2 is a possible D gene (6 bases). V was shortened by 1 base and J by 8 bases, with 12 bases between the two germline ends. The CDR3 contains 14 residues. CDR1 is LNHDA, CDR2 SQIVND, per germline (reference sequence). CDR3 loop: CASSIVPGVYEQFF. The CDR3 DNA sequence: TGTGCCAGTAGTATAGTACCGGGGGTCTATGAGCAGTTCTTC.

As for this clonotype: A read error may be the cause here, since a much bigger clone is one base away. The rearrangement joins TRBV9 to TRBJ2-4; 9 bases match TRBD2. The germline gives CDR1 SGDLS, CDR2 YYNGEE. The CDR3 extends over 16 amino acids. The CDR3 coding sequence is TGTCCCAGCAGCGTAGGAGTGCTAGCGGGATTGAACATTCAGTACTTC. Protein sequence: CPSSVGVLAGLNIQYF.

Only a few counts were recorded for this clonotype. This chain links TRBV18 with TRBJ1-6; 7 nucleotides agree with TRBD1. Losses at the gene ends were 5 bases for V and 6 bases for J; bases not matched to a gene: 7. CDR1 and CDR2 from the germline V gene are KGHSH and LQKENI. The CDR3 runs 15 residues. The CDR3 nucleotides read TGTGCCAGCTCAGGCGCCGGGACAGCTAATTCACCCCTCCACTTT. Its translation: CASSGAGTANSPLHF.

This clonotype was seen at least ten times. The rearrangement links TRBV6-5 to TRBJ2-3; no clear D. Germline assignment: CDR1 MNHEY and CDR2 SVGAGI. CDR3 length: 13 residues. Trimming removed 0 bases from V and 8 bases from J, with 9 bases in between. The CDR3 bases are TGTGCCAGCAGTTACTCGGCCCGTGTTACGCAGTATTTT. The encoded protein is CASSYSARVTQYF.

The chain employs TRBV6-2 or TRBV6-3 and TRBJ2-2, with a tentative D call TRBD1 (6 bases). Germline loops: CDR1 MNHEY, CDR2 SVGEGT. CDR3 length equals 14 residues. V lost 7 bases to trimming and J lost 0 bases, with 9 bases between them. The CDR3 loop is CASTGQPNTGELFF. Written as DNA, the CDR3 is TGTGCCAGCACCGGACAGCCGAACACCGGGGAGCTGTTTTTT.

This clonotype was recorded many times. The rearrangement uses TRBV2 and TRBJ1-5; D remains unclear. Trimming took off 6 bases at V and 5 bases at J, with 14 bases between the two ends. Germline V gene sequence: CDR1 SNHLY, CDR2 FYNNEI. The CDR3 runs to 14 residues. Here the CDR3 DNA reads TGTGCCAGCAGAAGAACTAGCGGGGATCAGCCCCAGCATTTT. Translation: CASRRTSGDQPQHF.

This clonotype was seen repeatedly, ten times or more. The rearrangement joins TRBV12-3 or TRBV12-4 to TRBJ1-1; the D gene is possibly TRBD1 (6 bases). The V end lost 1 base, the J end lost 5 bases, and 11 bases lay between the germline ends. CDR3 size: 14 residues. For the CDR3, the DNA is TGTGCCAGCAGTTTAGGAGGGGGTATAACTGAAGCTTTCTTT. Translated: CASSLGGGITEAFF.

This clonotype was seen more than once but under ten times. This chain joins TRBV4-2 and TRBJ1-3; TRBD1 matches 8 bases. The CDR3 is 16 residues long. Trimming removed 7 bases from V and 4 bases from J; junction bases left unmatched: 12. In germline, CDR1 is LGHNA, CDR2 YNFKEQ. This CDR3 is CASTSGTGLKGNTIYF. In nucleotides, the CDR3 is TGTGCCAGCACCTCAGGGACAGGCTTGAAAGGAAACACCATATATTTT.

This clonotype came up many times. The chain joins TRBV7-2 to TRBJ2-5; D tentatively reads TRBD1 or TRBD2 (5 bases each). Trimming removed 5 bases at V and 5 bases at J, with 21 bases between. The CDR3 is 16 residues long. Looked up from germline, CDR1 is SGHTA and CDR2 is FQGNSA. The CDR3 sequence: CASSLIGLGERETQYF. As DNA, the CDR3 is TGTGCCAGCAGCCTCATTGGCCTGGGGGAGAGGGAGACCCAGTACTTC.

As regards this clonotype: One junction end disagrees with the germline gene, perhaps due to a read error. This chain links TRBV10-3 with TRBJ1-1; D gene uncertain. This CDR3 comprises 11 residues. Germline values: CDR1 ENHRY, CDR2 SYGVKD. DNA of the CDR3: TGTGCCATCAGTGGCCCCCCCGGAGCATCCTTT. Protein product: CAISGPPGASF.